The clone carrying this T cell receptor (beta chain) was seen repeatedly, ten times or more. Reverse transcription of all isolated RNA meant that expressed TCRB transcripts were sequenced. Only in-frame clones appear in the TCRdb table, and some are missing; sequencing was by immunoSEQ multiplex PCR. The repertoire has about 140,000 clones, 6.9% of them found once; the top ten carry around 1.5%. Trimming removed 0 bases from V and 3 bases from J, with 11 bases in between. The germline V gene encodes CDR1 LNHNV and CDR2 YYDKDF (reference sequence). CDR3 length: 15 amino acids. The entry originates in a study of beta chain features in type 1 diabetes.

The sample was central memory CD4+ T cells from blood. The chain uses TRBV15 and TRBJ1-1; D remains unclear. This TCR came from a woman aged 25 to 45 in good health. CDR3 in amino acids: CATSRERPGDTEAFF. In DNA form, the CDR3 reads TGTGCCACCAGCAGAGAAAGGCCGGGAGACACTGAAGCTTTCTTT. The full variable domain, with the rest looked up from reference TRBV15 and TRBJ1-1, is DAMVIQNPRYQVTQFGKPVTLSCSQTLNHNVMYWYQQKSSQAPKLLFHYYDKDFNNEADTPDNFQSRRPNTSFCFLDIRSPGLGDTAMYLCATSRERPGDTEAFFGQGTRLTVV.